This T cell receptor beta chain was sequenced during a study of T cell repertoires in cytomegalovirus infection. Looking at the study overall: Evidence of both CMV infection and a matching HLA type came from public TCR beta signatures.

The ends lost 6 bases at V and 5 bases at J; junction bases unmatched: 7. The CDR3 consists of 13 residues. Germline V gene sequence: CDR1 DFQATT, CDR2 SNEGSKA (reference sequence). TCRdb called the reads again in MiXCR, with one record for every CDR3 protein. The sample contains some 350,000 distinct CDR3 sequences, about a sixth of which appear only once. The rearrangement links TRBV20-1 to TRBJ2-1, with 7 bases that match TRBD2. The material sequenced was PBMCs. The sequence derives from a human donor in good health (CMV status not recorded). Some clones in this sample may be carry-over from other donors' samples. The CDR3 DNA reads TGCAGTGCCGAGCGGGATCTCCACAATGAGCAGTTCTTC. Translation gives CSAERDLHNEQFF.